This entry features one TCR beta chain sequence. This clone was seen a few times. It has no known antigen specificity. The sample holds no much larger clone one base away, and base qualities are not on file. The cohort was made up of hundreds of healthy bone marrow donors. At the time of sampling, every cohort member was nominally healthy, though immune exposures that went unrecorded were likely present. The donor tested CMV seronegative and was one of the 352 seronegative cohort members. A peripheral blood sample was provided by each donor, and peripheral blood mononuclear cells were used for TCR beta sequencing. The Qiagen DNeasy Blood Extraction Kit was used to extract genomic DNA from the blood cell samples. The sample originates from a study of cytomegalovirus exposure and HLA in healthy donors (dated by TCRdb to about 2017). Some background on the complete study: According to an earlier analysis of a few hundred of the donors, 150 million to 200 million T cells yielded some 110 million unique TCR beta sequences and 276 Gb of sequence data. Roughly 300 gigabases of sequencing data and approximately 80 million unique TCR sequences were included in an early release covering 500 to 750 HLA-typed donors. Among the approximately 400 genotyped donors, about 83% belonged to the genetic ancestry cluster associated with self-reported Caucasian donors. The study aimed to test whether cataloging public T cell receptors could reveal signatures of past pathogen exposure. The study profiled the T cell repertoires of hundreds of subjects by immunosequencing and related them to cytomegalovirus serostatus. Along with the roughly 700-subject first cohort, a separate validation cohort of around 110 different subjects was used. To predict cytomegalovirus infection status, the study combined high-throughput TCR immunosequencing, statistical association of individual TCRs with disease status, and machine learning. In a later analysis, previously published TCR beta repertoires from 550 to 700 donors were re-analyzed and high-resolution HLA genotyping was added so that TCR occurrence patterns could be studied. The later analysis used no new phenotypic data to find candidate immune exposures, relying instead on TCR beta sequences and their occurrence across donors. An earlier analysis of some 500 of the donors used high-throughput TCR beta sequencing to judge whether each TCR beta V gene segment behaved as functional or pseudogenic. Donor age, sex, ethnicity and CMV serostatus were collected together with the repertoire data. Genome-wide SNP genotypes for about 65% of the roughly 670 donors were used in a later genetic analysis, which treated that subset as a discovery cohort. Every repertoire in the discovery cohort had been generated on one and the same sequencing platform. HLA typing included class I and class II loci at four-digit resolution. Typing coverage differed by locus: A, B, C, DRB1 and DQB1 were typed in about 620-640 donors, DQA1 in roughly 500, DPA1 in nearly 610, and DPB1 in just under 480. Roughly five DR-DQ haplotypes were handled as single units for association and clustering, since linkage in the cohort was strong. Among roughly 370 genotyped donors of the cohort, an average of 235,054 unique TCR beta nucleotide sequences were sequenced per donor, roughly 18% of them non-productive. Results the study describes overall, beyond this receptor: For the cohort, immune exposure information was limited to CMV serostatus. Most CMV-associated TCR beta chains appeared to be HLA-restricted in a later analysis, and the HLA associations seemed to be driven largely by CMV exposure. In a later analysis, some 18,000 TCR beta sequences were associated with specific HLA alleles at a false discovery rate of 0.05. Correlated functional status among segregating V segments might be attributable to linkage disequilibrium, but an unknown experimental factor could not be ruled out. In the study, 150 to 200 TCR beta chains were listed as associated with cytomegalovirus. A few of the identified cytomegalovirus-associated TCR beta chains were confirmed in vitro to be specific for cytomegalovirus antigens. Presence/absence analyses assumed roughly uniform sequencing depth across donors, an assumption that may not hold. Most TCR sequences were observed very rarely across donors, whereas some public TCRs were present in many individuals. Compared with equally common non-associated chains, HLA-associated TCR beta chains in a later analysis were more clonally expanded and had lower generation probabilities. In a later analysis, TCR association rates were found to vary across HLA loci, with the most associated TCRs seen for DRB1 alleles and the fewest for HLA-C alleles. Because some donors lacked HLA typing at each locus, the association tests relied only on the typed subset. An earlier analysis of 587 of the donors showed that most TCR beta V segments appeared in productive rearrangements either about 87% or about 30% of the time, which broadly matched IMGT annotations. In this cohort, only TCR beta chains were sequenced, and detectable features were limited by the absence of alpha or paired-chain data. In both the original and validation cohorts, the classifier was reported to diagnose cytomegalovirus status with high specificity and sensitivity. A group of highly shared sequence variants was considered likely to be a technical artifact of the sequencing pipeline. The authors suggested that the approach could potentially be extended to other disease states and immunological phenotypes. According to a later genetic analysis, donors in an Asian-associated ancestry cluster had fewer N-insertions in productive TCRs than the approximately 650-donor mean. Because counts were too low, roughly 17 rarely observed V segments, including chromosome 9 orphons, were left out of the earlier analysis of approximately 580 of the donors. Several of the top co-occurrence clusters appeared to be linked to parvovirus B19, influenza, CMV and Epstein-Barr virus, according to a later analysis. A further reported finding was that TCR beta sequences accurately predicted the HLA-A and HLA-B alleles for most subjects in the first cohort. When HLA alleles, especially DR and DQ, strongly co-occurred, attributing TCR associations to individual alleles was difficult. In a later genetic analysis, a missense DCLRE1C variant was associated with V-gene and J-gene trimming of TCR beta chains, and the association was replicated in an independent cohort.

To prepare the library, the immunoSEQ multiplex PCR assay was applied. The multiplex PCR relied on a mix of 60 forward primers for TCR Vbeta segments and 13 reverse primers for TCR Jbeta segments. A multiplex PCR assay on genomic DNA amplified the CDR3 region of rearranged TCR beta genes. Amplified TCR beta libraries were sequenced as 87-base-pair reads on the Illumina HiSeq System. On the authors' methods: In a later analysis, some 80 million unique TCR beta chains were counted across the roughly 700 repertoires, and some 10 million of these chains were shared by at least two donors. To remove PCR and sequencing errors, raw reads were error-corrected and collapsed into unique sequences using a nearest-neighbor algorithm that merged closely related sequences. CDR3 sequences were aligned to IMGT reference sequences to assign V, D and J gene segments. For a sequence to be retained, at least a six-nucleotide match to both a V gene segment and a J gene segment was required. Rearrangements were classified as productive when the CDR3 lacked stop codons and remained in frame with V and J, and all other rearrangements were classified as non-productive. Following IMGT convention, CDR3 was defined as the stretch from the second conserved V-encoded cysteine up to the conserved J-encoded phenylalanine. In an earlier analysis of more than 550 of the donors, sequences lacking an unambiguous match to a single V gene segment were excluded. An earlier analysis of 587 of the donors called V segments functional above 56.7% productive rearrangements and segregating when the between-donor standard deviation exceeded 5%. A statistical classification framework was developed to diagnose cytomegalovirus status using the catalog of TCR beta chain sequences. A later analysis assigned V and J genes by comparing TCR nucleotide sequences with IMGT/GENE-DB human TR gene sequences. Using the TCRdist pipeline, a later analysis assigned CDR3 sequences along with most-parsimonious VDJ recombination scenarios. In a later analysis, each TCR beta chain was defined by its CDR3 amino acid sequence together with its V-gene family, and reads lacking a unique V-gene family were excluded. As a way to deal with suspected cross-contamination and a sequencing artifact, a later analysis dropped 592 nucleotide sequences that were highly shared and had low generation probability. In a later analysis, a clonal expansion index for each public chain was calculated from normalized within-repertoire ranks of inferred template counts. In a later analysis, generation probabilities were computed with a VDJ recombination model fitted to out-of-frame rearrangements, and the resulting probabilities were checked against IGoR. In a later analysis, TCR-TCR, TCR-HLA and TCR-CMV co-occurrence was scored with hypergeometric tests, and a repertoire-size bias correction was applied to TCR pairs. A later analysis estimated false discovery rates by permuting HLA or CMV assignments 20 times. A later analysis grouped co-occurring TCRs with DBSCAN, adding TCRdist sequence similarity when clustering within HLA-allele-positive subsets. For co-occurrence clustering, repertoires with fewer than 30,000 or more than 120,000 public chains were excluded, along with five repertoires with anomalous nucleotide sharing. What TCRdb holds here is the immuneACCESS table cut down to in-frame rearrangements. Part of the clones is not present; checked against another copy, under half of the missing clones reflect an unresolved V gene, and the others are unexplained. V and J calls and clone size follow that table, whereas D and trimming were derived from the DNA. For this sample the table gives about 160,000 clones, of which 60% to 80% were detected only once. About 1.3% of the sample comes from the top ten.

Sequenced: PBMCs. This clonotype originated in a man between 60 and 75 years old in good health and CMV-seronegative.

The encoded CDR3 is CASSTIIDTQYF. The sequenced DNA is TGTGCCAGCAGCACTATCATAGATACGCAGTATTTT. The rearranged segments are TRBV7-9 and TRBJ2-3, with no confidently assigned D gene. The CDR3 has 12 amino acids, counting the end cysteine and phenylalanine. This entry keeps only the CDR3 DNA: 36 bases, framed from base 1. Per the germline V gene (reference sequence), SEHNR is the CDR1 and FQNEAQ is the CDR2. V loses 5 bases of germline sequence and J loses 5 bases, and the interval between the two ends is 8 bases.